This TCR beta chain was retrieved from a study of blood T cell repertoires in COVID-19. Across fewer than 25 US areas, participants ranged in age from about 18 to 100 years. Grouping used clinical history reported by participants in a survey and questionnaire. Original methodology: Estimation of nucleated cell counts relied on the amplification of reference gene primers. TCRdb's copy holds only in-frame clones and misses some; the assay was immunoSEQ multiplex PCR. The D gene and trimming were derived from the DNA, and the V and J assignments and clone size from that table. The sample carries under 300,000 clones, around 89% recorded once. V was clipped by 6 bases and J by 1 base; unmatched bases: 11. This CDR3 has 16 residues. Per the germline V gene, CDR1 is MNHEY and CDR2 is SMNVEV (reference sequence).

This chain uses TRBV27 with TRBJ1-1; 7 bases fit TRBD1. The sample taken for sequencing was PBMCs or T cells enriched from blood (not recorded which). The clonotype comes from a woman under 30 who had recovered from COVID-19. As DNA, the CDR3 is TGTGCCAGCAGCGATCTACCGACAGGGACGAACACTGAAGCTTTCTTT. Amino acids: CASSDLPTGTNTEAFF.